The 15 T cell receptor beta chains in this list originate from one sample, sequenced in a study of T cells after yellow fever vaccination. One entry per CDR3 protein, called by TCRdb with MiXCR from the 5' RACE reads. The sample shows about 300,000 distinct CDR3 sequences, 6.5% to 8.5% of them seen only once. The sample was PBMCs, taken 35 to 50 days after the first yellow fever vaccination. These receptors all come from a man between 18 and 35 years old who received the YFV17D yellow fever vaccine.

The rearrangement links TRBV7-2 to TRBJ2-7; TRBD1 is a possible D gene (6 bases). This CDR3 region has 14 residues. V lost 5 bases and J lost 2, with 13 bases in between. The germline V gene encodes CDR1 SGHTA and CDR2 FQGNSA. This CDR3 reads CASSPYPGAYEQYV. The CDR3 DNA reads as TGTGCCAGCAGCCCGTACCCAGGGGCCTACGAGCAGTACGTC.

The V and J genes are TRBV12-3 or TRBV12-4 and TRBJ2-2; the D gene is possibly TRBD1 (6 bases). The CDR3 runs to 17 residues. Trimming took 5 bases from V and 1 from J, leaving 17 bases between them. The CDR3 loop reads CASSQALGTMNTGELFF. In nucleotides, the CDR3 is TGTGCCAGCAGTCAGGCACTTGGGACAATGAACACCGGGGAGCTGTTTTTT.

The V call is TRBV28, the J call TRBJ2-1; unclear D gene. Trimming took 7 bases from V and 0 from J, leaving 16 bases between them. The CDR3 spans 16 residues. In germline, CDR1 is MDHEN, CDR2 SYDVKM. For the CDR3, the DNA is TGTGCCAGCATTGTTCGGAAGACGAGCTCCTACAATGAGCAGTTCTTC. It codes for CASIVRKTSSYNEQFF.

About this clonotype: At one boundary the junction diverges from the germline segment, which might be a read error. The chain has TRBV5-1 and TRBJ2-5; D is uncertain. This CDR3 comprises 14 residues. The V gene's germline CDR1 is SGHRS and CDR2 YFSETQ. Here the CDR3 reads CARSLGYTEETQYF. CDR3 DNA sequence: TGCGCCAGAAGCTTGGGGTATACAGAAGAGACCCAGTACTTC.

Ten or more counts support this clonotype. The rearrangement uses TRBV12-5 and TRBJ2-1, with a weak D call TRBD2 (5 bases). Germline CDR1 reads LGHNT; CDR2 reads FRNRAP. The CDR3 is 12 amino acids. Between the trimmed V and J ends, which lost 8 bases and 8 bases, there was a span of 13 bases. In DNA form, the CDR3 reads TGTGCTAGTCGCCTAGCCTCCGATGAGCAGTTCTTC. This encodes CASRLASDEQFF.

This clonotype was counted many times. The V gene is TRBV2, the J gene TRBJ1-5, with 12 bases aligning to TRBD1. The CDR3 loop spans 15 amino acids. V gave up 8 bases and J gave up 6 bases; unmatched junction bases: 8. Germline V gives CDR1 SNHLY, CDR2 FYNNEI. The CDR3 DNA follows: TGTGCCAGCGAAGCAGGGACAGGGGGCGGTCAGCCCCAGCATTTT. Translating gives CASEAGTGGGQPQHF.

This clonotype was picked up a small number of times. The chain employs TRBV7-2 and TRBJ2-1; TRBD1 aligns across 7 bases. Germline V gives CDR1 SGHTA, CDR2 FQGNSA. With 6 bases clipped from V and 8 bases from J, the junction kept 7 bases outside the gene matches. This CDR3 spans 13 amino acids. CDR3 nucleotide sequence: TGTGCCAGCAGGCTTAACAGGGGACATGAGCAGTTCTTC. Translated: CASRLNRGHEQFF.

This clonotype turned up a few times. The chain recombines TRBV5-1 with TRBJ2-3; unclear D gene. V gave up 4 bases and J gave up 2 bases, with 8 bases separating them. This CDR3 comprises 13 residues. Germline V gene lookup returns CDR1 SGHRS and CDR2 YFSETQ. CDR3 sequence: CASSDILTDTQYF. The CDR3 region has the DNA TGCGCCAGCAGCGACATTCTCACAGATACGCAGTATTTT. The variable domain in full, with the rest retrieved from reference TRBV5-1 and TRBJ2-3, is KAGVTQTPRYLIKTRGQQVTLSCSPISGHRSVSWYQQTPGQGLQFLFEYFSETQRNKGNFPGRFSGRQFSNSRSEMNVSTLELGDSALYLCASSDILTDTQYFGPGTRLTVL.

This clonotype has just a few counts. The chain carries TRBV5-4 and TRBJ2-7, with a weak D call TRBD2 (5 bases). V lost 3 bases and J lost 5, with 12 bases in between. In germline, CDR1 is SGHNT, CDR2 YYREEE (reference sequence). The CDR3 spans 13 residues. In nucleotides, the CDR3 is TGTGCCAGCAGCTCGGGGAAGGTCCACGAGCAGTACTTC. Encoded protein: CASSSGKVHEQYF.

This chain uses TRBV19 with TRBJ1-1; D is undetermined. The CDR3 sequence is 14 residues long. Trimming took 5 bases from V and 1 from J, leaving 11 bases between them. The V gene's germline CDR1 is LNHDA and CDR2 SQIVND (reference sequence). CDR3 protein: CASSHGSENTEAFF. The DNA for the CDR3 is TGTGCCAGTAGTCACGGTTCAGAGAACACTGAAGCTTTCTTT.

A few counts support this clonotype. The chain couples TRBV12-5 to TRBJ1-5; D is perhaps TRBD1 (5 bases). In germline, CDR1 is LGHNT, CDR2 FRNRAP. Trimming removed 2 bases at V and 0 bases at J, with 20 bases between. The CDR3 contains 19 residues. The CDR3 DNA is TGTGCTAGTGGTTTGATTCTTGGTGGGACGCCCGATAGCAATCAGCCCCAGCATTTT. Protein sequence: CASGLILGGTPDSNQPQHF.

This clonotype was found a few times. V gene TRBV7-2 combines with J gene TRBJ2-7; TRBD1 agrees at 12 bases. V lost 0 bases to trimming and J lost 2 bases; unmatched junction nucleotides: 8. The CDR3 spans 18 residues. The V gene's germline CDR1 is SGHTA and CDR2 FQGNSA. The CDR3 region is CASSLAGDRGLGTYEQYF. The CDR3 DNA follows: TGTGCCAGCAGCTTAGCAGGGGACAGGGGGCTCGGCACCTACGAGCAGTACTTC.

This clonotype was counted ten times or more. The rearrangement links TRBV6-5 to TRBJ2-1, with 14 bases identical to TRBD2. CDR3 length: 17 amino acids. Germline V gives CDR1 MNHEY, CDR2 SVGAGI. With V trimmed by 0 bases and J by 3 bases, 1 base remained unmatched. CDR3 bases: TGTGCCAGCAGTTACTCGGGACTAGCGGGGGTCTACAATGAGCAGTTCTTC. Amino acid sequence: CASSYSGLAGVYNEQFF.

This clonotype has ten or more counts. This chain uses TRBV7-3 with TRBJ2-6; D is undetermined. Per the germline V gene, CDR1 is SGHTA and CDR2 is FQGTGA. The CDR3 loop spans 16 amino acids. The V end was cut by 3 bases, the J end by 0 bases, with 9 bases between. The chain's CDR3 is CASSFDGSSGANVLTF. In DNA, the CDR3 is TGTGCCAGCAGCTTCGACGGTAGCTCTGGGGCCAACGTCCTGACTTTC.

This clonotype was counted at least ten times. The CDR3 loop reads CAIRLADIQYF. The CDR3, as DNA: TGTGCCATCAGATTAGCGGACATTCAGTACTTC. The chain joins TRBV10-3 to TRBJ2-4; D may be TRBD2 (6 bases). The V and J ends lost 6 bases and 8 bases respectively, with 8 bases between them. Germline V lookup: CDR1 ENHRY, CDR2 SYGVKD. The CDR3 totals 11 residues.